Each of the 23 T cell receptor beta chains below was sequenced from the same sample in a study of CD8 T cells in ankylosing spondylitis. General study findings and limits: Made up of about eight highly homologous variants, a TCR beta motif appeared characteristic of ankylosing spondylitis blood.

The antigens for these receptors are not known. In TCRdb, the 5' RACE reads were re-called with MiXCR into one record per CDR3 protein. The data show around 130,000 distinct CDR3 sequences, approximately 17% seen once. Sequencing was performed on blood, either unsorted or a sorted T cell fraction (not recorded which). The receptors originated from a male donor with ankylosing spondylitis.

The chain combines TRBV28 with TRBJ2-2, with D unresolved. This CDR3 region has 16 residues. Trimming left V 7 bases short and J 0 bases short, with 15 bases between. Germline assignment: CDR1 MDHEN and CDR2 SYDVKM. The CDR3 region has the DNA TGTGCCAGCACCGTGATTTGGCGACCGAACACCGGGGAGCTGTTTTTT. The encoded protein is CASTVIWRPNTGELFF.

This clonotype has a handful of counts. The CDR3 DNA reads TGTGCCATCAGAGGCCGGGACGCCGAGCAGTTCTTC. Its protein is CAIRGRDAEQFF. The V gene is TRBV10-3, the J gene TRBJ2-1; D tentatively fits TRBD1 or TRBD2 (5 bases each). Trimming left V 6 bases short and J 10 bases short, with 13 bases between. Germline CDR1 ENHRY, CDR2 SYGVKD. This CDR3 has 12 amino acids.

Here the CDR3 reads CASSLAGGANYGYTF. Here the CDR3 DNA reads TGTGCCAGCAGTTTAGCCGGGGGAGCTAACTATGGCTACACCTTC. The chain is built from TRBV27 and TRBJ1-2; perhaps TRBD1 as D (5 bases). This CDR3 has 15 amino acids. Germline V CDR1 and CDR2: MNHEY, SMNVEV (reference sequence). V was clipped by 2 bases and J by 0 bases, with 10 bases between them.

The chain joins TRBV6-2 or TRBV6-3 to TRBJ2-2, with D unclear. The CDR3 runs 14 residues. V lost 2 bases and J lost 3, with 7 bases in between. Germline CDR1 is MNHEY and CDR2 is SVGEGT. The CDR3 sequence: CASSYGTYTGELFF. The CDR3 coding sequence is TGTGCCAGCAGTTACGGTACATACACCGGGGAGCTGTTTTTT.

The chain has TRBV2 and TRBJ2-7, with 7 bases that match TRBD2. The germline CDR1 and CDR2 sequences are SNHLY and FYNNEI. Losses at the gene ends were 7 bases for V and 4 bases for J; bases not matched to a gene: 4. The CDR3 extends over 12 amino acids. Here the CDR3 reads CASTGGGYEQYF. Here the CDR3 DNA reads TGTGCCAGCACGGGGGGTGGGTACGAGCAGTACTTC.

This clonotype was seen just once. This rearrangement joins TRBV15 to TRBJ2-7; the D gene is possibly TRBD1 (5 bases). Trimming removed 0 bases at V and 5 bases at J, with 17 bases between. This CDR3 spans 16 amino acids. Looked up from germline, CDR1 is LNHNV and CDR2 is YYDKDF (reference sequence). The CDR3 loop is CATSRDKGTGAHEQYF. CDR3 bases: TGTGCCACCAGCAGAGATAAGGGCACAGGAGCCCACGAGCAGTACTTC.

This clonotype was counted a few times. J is TRBJ2-7 and V is TRBV6-5; D is perhaps TRBD1 or TRBD2 (5 bases each). The CDR3 runs to 13 residues. Looked up from germline, CDR1 is MNHEY and CDR2 is SVGAGI. Trimming shortened V by 2 bases and J by 1 base, and 6 bases separated the two germline ends. CDR3 in amino acids: CASSYEGSYEQYF. The DNA for the CDR3 is TGTGCCAGCAGTTACGAGGGGTCCTACGAGCAGTACTTC.

This clonotype has only a few counts. This rearrangement joins TRBV6-1 to TRBJ2-4, with D maybe TRBD1 (5 bases). V shed 6 bases and J shed 0 bases, with 15 bases lying between them. Germline assignment: CDR1 MNHNS and CDR2 SASEGT. The CDR3 spans 16 residues. The CDR3 coding sequence is TGTGCCAGCAGGATTGACAGACGAGAAGCCAAAAACATTCAGTACTTC. Its protein is CASRIDRREAKNIQYF.

V gene TRBV28 combines with J gene TRBJ2-3, with D perhaps being TRBD1 or TRBD2 (5 bases each). The ends were cut back, 3 bases at V and 7 bases at J, with 11 bases in the middle. The length of the CDR3 is 13 residues. CDR1 and CDR2 from the germline V gene are MDHEN and SYDVKM. The CDR3 bases are TGTGCCAGCAGTTTCGAGGGGACGAATACGCAGTATTTT. Amino acid sequence: CASSFEGTNTQYF.

V is TRBV10-3 and J is TRBJ2-7, with 12 nucleotides matching TRBD2. This CDR3 is 15 amino acids long. V shed 5 bases, J shed 0 bases, and the junction held 2 bases outside the gene matches. Germline V gene sequence: CDR1 ENHRY, CDR2 SYGVKD. CDR3 DNA: TGTGCCATCAGTCTAGCGGGAGGGACCTCCTACGAGCAGTACTTC. As protein: CAISLAGGTSYEQYF.

This clonotype has a handful of counts. This chain uses TRBV2 with TRBJ2-7, with D possibly matching TRBD1 (6 bases). The CDR3 is made up of 10 amino acids. The ends were cut back, 7 bases at V and 11 bases at J, with 12 bases in the middle. Germline V gives CDR1 SNHLY, CDR2 FYNNEI. This CDR3 is CASKGHSEYF. CDR3 sequence (DNA): TGTGCCAGCAAGGGACACTCGGAGTACTTC.

This clonotype appeared many times. The rearrangement joins TRBV2 to TRBJ2-1; D unresolved. V shed 2 bases and J shed 10 bases, with 12 bases lying between them. Looked up from germline, CDR1 is SNHLY and CDR2 is FYNNEI. CDR3 length equals 13 residues. In nucleotides, the CDR3 is TGTGCCAGCAGTGAAAACGACCTCCGGGAGCAGTTCTTC. Translated, it gives CASSENDLREQFF.

This clonotype showed up just a few times. The chain carries TRBV29-1 and TRBJ2-7; weak D call: TRBD1 (5 bases). V lost 3 bases, J lost 4 bases, and 10 bases lay in between. Germline V gene sequence: CDR1 SQVTM, CDR2 ANQGSEA. The CDR3 runs 12 residues. The CDR3 here is CSVEGLGYEQYF. In nucleotides, the CDR3 is TGCAGCGTTGAGGGGCTCGGGTACGAGCAGTACTTC.

The chain uses TRBV27 and TRBJ2-5; no firm D call. This CDR3 has 11 residues. CDR1 and CDR2 (germline): MNHEY, SMNVEV (reference sequence). Trimming stripped 5 bases from V and 9 bases from J, with 10 bases between. DNA of the CDR3: TGTGCCAGCAGTAAAGGAATGGCCCAGTACTTC. Translation gives CASSKGMAQYF.

This chain joins TRBV9 and TRBJ2-3; no reliable D call. V lost 0 bases to trimming and J lost 6 bases, with 14 bases between them. The CDR3 extends over 15 amino acids. In germline, CDR1 is SGDLS, CDR2 YYNGEE. CDR3: CASSVGLTLGDTQYF. The CDR3 DNA is TGTGCCAGCAGCGTAGGACTTACCTTGGGCGATACGCAGTATTTT.

This clonotype was counted ten times or more. J is TRBJ2-1 and V is TRBV27; no definite D call. The V end was cut by 0 bases, the J end by 2 bases, with 2 bases between. The CDR3 totals 13 residues. CDR1 is MNHEY, CDR2 SMNVEV, per germline (reference sequence). The CDR3 here is CASSLSPYNEQFF. The CDR3 coding sequence is TGTGCCAGCAGTTTATCTCCCTACAATGAGCAGTTCTTC.

This clonotype has more than one count but fewer than ten. The chain recombines TRBV6-1 with TRBJ2-7; D remains unclear. CDR1 and CDR2 from the germline V gene are MNHNS and SASEGT. The CDR3 is 13 residues long. V shed 1 base and J shed 2 bases, with 6 bases lying between them. The CDR3 reads CASSEGRTYEQYF. CDR3 DNA sequence: TGTGCCAGCAGTGAAGGACGTACCTACGAGCAGTACTTC.

This clonotype has a count of ten or more. The V call is TRBV7-9, the J call TRBJ2-5, with D maybe TRBD2 (6 bases). Trimming removed 5 bases from V and 3 bases from J, with 19 bases in between. The CDR3 consists of 16 residues. The V gene's germline CDR1 is SEHNR and CDR2 FQNEAQ (reference sequence). The chain's CDR3 is CASSQTNAGPKETQYF. The CDR3, as DNA: TGTGCCAGCAGCCAAACGAATGCGGGACCGAAAGAGACCCAGTACTTC. The whole variable domain, remainder taken from reference TRBV7-9 and TRBJ2-5, is DTGVSQNPRHKITKRGQNVTFRCDPISEHNRLYWYRQTLGQGPEFLTYFQNEAQLEKSRLLSDRFSAERPKGSFSTLEIQRTEQGDSAMYLCASSQTNAGPKETQYFGPGTRLLVL.

This clonotype was observed a few times. The V call is TRBV12-3 or TRBV12-4, the J call TRBJ1-1, with 10 bases identical to TRBD1. The CDR3 spans 13 residues. V was pared by 6 bases and J by 11 bases, with 9 bases of the junction left unmatched. As DNA, the CDR3 is TGTGCCAGCAGCCAAGACAGGGGGCATGAGGCTTTCTTT. This codes for CASSQDRGHEAFF.

The V call is TRBV5-6, the J call TRBJ2-7, with TRBD2 matching 9 bases. The germline CDR1 and CDR2 sequences are SGHDT and YYEEEE. Trimming cost V 2 bases and J 0 bases; bases outside gene matches: 9. CDR3 length: 17 amino acids. The CDR3 reads CASSLSWREGLSYEQYF. In DNA, the CDR3 is TGTGCCAGCAGCTTATCCTGGCGGGAGGGCCTCTCCTACGAGCAGTACTTC. Using reference TRBV5-6 and TRBJ2-7 for the parts outside the CDR3, the full variable domain is DAGVTQSPTHLIKTRGQQVTLRCSPKSGHDTVSWYQQALGQGPQFIFQYYEEEERQRGNFPDRFSGHQFPNYSSELNVNALLLGDSALYLCASSLSWREGLSYEQYFGPGTRLTVT.

This clonotype was detected ten times or more. In nucleotides, the CDR3 is TGCGCCAGCAGCCCAGCGGAGTACACCGGGGAGCTGTTTTTT. Translation: CASSPAEYTGELFF. The genes are TRBV5-1 and TRBJ2-2; D is possibly TRBD2 (5 bases). This CDR3 has 14 amino acids. Germline CDR1 SGHRS, CDR2 YFSETQ. Deletions cut 4 bases from V and 3 bases from J, with 10 bases between.

About this clonotype itself: An end of the junction differs from the germline gene, which may be a read error. The gene calls are TRBV12-3 or TRBV12-4 and TRBJ2-1; 8 bases match TRBD1. This CDR3 is built from 12 residues. CDR3 sequence (DNA): TGTGCCAGCAGTTTTGGGAGGACAGGGCTCCTCTTC. Its translation is CASSFGRTGLLF.

The chain joins TRBV7-9 to TRBJ1-1; TRBD1 matches 9 bases. J was trimmed by 0 bases and V by 5 bases; bases with no gene match: 7. Germline assignment: CDR1 SEHNR and CDR2 FQNEAQ (reference sequence). This CDR3 is 16 amino acids long. In DNA, the CDR3 is TGTGCCAGCAGCCCCCGGGACAGGGAATTGAACACTGAAGCTTTCTTT. Protein product: CASSPRDRELNTEAFF.